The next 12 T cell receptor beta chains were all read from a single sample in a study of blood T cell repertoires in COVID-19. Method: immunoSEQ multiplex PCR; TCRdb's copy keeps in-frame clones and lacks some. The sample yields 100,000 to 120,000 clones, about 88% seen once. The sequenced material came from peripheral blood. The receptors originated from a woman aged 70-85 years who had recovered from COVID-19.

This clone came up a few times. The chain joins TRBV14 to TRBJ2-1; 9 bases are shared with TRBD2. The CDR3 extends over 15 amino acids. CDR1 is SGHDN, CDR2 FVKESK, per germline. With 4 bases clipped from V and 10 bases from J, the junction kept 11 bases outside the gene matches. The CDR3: CASSPLAGYQEEQFF. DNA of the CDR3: TGTGCCAGCAGCCCCCTAGCGGGGTACCAGGAAGAGCAGTTCTTC. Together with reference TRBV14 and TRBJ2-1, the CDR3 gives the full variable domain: EAGVTQFPSHSVIEKGQTVTLRCDPISGHDNLYWYRRVMGKEIKFLLHFVKESKQDESGMPNNRFLAERTGGTYSTLKVQPAELEDSGVYFCASSPLAGYQEEQFFGPGTRLTVL.

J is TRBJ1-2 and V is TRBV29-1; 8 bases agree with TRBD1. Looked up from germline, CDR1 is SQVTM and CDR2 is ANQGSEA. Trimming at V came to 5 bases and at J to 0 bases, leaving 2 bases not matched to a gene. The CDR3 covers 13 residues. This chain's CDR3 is CSVSGGPNYGYTF. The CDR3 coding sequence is TGCAGCGTTTCAGGGGGCCCTAACTATGGCTACACCTTC.

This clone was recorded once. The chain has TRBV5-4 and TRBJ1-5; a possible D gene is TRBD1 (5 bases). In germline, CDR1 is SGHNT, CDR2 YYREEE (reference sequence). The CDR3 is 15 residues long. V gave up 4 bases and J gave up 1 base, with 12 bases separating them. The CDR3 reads CASSRGAGSNQPQHF. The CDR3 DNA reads TGTGCCAGCAGCCGAGGGGCGGGAAGCAATCAGCCCCAGCATTTT. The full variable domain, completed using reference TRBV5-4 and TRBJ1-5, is ETGVTQSPTHLIKTRGQQVTLRCSSQSGHNTVSWYQQALGQGPQFIFQYYREEENGRGNFPPRFSGLQFPNYSSELNVNALELDDSALYLCASSRGAGSNQPQHFGDGTRLSIL.

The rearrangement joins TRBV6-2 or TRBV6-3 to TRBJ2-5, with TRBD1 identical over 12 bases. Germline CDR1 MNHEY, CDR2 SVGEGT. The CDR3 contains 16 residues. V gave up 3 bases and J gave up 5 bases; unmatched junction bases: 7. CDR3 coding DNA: TGTGCCAGCAGTTATAAGGGACAGGGGGCCTTGGAGACCCAGTACTTC. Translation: CASSYKGQGALETQYF.

This CDR3 reads CASTVSGELFF. In DNA form, the CDR3 reads TGCGCCAGCACCGTCTCCGGGGAGCTGTTTTTT. The chain is built from TRBV5-1 and TRBJ2-2; unclear D gene. There are 11 residues in the CDR3. CDR1 is SGHRS, CDR2 YFSETQ, per germline. Trimming removed 6 bases from V and 6 bases from J, with 6 bases in between.

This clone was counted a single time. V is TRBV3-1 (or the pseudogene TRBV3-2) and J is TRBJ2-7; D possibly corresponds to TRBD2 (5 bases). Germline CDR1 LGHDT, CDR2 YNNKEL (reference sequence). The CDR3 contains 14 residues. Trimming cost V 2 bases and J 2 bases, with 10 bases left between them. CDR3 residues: CASSQRGGTYEQYF. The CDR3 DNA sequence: TGTGCCAGCAGCCAACGGGGTGGGACCTACGAGCAGTACTTC.

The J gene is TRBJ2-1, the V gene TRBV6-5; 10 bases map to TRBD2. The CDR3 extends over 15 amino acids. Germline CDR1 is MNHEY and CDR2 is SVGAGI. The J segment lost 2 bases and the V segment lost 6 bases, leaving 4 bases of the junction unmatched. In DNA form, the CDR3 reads TGTGCCAGCAGACCTCTAGCGGGGGCCTACAATGAGCAGTTCTTC. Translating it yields CASRPLAGAYNEQFF.

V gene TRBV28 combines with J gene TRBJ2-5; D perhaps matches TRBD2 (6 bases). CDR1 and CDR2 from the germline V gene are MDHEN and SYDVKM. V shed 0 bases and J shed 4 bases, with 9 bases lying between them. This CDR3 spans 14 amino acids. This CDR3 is CASSLWEGLETQYF. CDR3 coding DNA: TGTGCCAGCAGTTTATGGGAGGGGTTAGAGACCCAGTACTTC.

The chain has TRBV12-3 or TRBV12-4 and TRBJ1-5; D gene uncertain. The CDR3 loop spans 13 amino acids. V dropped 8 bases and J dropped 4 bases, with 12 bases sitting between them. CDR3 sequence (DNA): TGTGCCAGCCAGTGGAGCCTTAATCAGCCCCAGCATTTT. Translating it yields CASQWSLNQPQHF.

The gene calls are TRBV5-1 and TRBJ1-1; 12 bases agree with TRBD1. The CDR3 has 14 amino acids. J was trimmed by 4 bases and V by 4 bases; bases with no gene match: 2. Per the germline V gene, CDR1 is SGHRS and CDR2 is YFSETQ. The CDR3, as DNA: TGCGCCAGCAGCGGGACAGGGGGCTCCACTGAAGCTTTCTTT. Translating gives CASSGTGGSTEAFF.

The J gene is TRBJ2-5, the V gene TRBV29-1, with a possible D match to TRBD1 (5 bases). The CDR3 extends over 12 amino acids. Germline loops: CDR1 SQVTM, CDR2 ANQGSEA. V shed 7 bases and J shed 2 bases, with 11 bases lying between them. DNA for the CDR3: TGCAGCGCCGACAGAGTTCAAGAGACCCAGTACTTC. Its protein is CSADRVQETQYF. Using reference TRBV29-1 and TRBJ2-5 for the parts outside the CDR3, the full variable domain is SAVISQKPSRDICQRGTSLTIQCQVDSQVTMMFWYRQQPGQSLTLIATANQGSEATYESGFVIDKFPISRPNLTFSTLTVSNMSPEDSSIYLCSADRVQETQYFGPGTRLLVL.

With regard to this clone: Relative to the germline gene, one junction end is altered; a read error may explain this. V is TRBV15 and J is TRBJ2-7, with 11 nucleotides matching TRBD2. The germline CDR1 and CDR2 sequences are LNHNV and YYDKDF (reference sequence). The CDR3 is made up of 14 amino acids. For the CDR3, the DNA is TGTGCCACCGCTCGACTAGCGGGATCCTCCGAGCAGTACTTC. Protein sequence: CATARLAGSSEQYF.